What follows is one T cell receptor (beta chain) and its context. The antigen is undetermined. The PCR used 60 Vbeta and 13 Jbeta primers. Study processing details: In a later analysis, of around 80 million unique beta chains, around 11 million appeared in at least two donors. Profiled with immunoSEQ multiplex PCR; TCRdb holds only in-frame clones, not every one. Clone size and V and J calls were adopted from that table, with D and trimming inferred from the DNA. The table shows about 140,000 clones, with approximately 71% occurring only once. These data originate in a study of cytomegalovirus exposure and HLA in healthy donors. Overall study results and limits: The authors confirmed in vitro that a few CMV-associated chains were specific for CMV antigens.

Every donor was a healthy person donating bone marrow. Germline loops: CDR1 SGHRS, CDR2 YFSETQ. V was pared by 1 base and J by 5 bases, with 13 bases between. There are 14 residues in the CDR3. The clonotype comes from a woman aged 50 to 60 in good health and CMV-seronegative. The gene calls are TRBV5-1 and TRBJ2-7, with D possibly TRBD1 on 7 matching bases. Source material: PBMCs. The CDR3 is CASSLSQGGNEQYF. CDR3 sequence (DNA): TGCGCCAGCAGCTTGTCGCAGGGGGGCAACGAGCAGTACTTC.